This TCR beta chain was captured by sequencing in a study of blood T cell repertoires in COVID-19. About the research overall: COVID-19 samples from acute and convalescent phases originated in the United States, Italy and Spain. Nucleic acid was either cDNA or gDNA, and it came from T cells, B-cell-depleted T cells, or PBMCs.

The CDR3 contains 14 residues. V was clipped by 1 base and J by 3 bases; unmatched bases: 2. CDR1 SGHVS and CDR2 FQNEAQ come from the germline V gene. Original data processing: Amplification of reference gene primers provided the estimated nucleated cell counts. Clones were read by immunoSEQ multiplex PCR, and TCRdb kept only the in-frame ones, dropping some. V and J calls and clone size are as listed in that table; D and trimming were resolved from the DNA. This sample has roughly 76,000 clones; about four fifths occur once, and the top ten carry 30% to 45%. Sequencing was performed on peripheral blood. This TCR derives from a woman between 65 and 79 years old with acute or convalescent COVID-19. This chain links TRBV7-8 with TRBJ1-2, with 7 bases fitting TRBD1. This CDR3 reads CASSLGDSDYGYTF. DNA for the CDR3: TGTGCCAGCAGCTTAGGGGACAGCGACTATGGCTACACCTTC. Filled out from reference TRBV7-8 and TRBJ1-2, the complete variable domain reads GAGVSQSPRYKVAKRGQDVALRCDPISGHVSLFWYQQALGQGPEFLTYFQNEAQLDKSGLPSDRFFAERPEGSVSTLKIQRTQQEDSAVYLCASSLGDSDYGYTFGSGTRLTVV.